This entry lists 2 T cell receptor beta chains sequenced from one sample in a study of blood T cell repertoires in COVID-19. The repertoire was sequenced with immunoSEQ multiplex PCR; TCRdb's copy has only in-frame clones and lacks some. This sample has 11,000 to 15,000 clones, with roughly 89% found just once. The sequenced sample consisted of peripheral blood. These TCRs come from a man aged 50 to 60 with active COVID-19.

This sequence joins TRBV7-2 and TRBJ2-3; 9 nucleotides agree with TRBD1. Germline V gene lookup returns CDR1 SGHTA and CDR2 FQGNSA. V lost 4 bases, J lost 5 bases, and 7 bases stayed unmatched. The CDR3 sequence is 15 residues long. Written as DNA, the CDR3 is TGTGCCAGCAGCTCCTTCCGGGACAGGGAAGATACGCAGTATTTT. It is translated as CASSSFRDREDTQYF.

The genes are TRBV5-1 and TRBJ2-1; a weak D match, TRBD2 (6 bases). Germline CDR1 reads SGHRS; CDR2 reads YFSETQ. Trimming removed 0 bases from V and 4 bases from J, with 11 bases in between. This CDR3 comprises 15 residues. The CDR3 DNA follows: TGCGCCAGCAGCTTGGGGGAGGCCCCGTACAATGAGCAGTTCTTC. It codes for CASSLGEAPYNEQFF.